This T cell receptor beta chain was recovered during a study of control samples from healthy donors and cancer patients. Only in-frame clones appear in the TCRdb table, and some are missing; sequencing was by immunoSEQ multiplex PCR. Of some 99,000 clones detected, just over 90% appear once; the ten largest clones hold 4.4%. CDR1 is MNHEY, CDR2 SMNVEV, per germline (reference sequence). The CDR3 extends over 16 amino acids. With 0 bases clipped from V and 4 bases from J, the junction kept 6 bases outside the gene matches. The sample comprised blood. The clonotype comes from a human donor in good health. The donor label of this sample is uncertain. The chain links TRBV27 to TRBJ1-5; TRBD1 matches 7 bases. CDR3 sequence: CASSLSGTVLNQPQHF. CDR3 sequence (DNA): TGTGCCAGCAGTTTATCCGGGACAGTGCTAAATCAGCCCCAGCATTTT.